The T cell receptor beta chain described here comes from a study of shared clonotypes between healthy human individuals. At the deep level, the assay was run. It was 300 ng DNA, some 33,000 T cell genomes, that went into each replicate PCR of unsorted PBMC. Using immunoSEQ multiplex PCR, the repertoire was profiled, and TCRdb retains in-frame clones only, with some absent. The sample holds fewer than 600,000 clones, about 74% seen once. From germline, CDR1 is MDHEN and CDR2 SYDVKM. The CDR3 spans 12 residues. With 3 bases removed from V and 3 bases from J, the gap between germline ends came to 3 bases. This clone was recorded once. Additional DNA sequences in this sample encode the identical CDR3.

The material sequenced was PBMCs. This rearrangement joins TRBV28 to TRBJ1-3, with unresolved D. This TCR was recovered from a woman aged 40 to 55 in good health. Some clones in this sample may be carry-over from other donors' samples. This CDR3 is CASSLGGNTIYF. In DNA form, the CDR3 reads TGTGCCAGCAGTTTGGGTGGAAACACCATATATTTT. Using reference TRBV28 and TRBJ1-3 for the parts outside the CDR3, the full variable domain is DVKVTQSSRYLVKRTGEKVFLECVQDMDHENMFWYRQDPGLGLRLIYFSYDVKMKEKGDIPEGYSVSREKKERFSLILESASTNQTSMYLCASSLGGNTIYFGEGSWLTVV.